A selection of T cell receptor beta chains follows, all from one sample in a study of cytomegalovirus exposure and HLA in healthy donors. Sequencing was performed with immunoSEQ multiplex PCR; in TCRdb, only in-frame clones are kept and a portion is missing. Seen here are about 160,000 clones, about three quarters observed once, and the top ten hold 1.1% to 1.5%. The sample consisted of PBMCs. The receptors were gathered from a woman younger than 45 in good health and CMV-seronegative. CDR3s include the opening cysteine and the closing phenylalanine or tryptophan. The D gene is left open where the match is weak. Clone size is not always given. Where it is, it says once, few, many or a class for expanded clones.

J: TRBJ1-1
size: medium-sized
V: TRBV29-1
D: -
CDR3: CSVEVREGTEAFF
DNA: TGCAGCGTTGAAGTGCGGGAGGGGACTGAAGCTTTCTTT

J: TRBJ1-6
size: -
V: TRBV2
D: -
CDR3: CASSDGPSFSPLHF
DNA: TGTGCCAGCAGTGATGGGCCTTCTTTTTCACCCCTCCACTTT

J: TRBJ2-3
size: -
V: TRBV25-1
D: -
CDR3: CASSVDSLDRWGSQYF
DNA: TGTGCCAGCAGTGTTGATTCCCTCGACAGATGGGGCTCGCAGTATTTT

J: TRBJ2-7
size: -
V: TRBV28
D: -
CDR3: CATASWGETYEQYF
DNA: TGTGCCACCGCGTCCTGGGGAGAAACCTACGAGCAGTACTTC

J: TRBJ2-5
size: -
V: TRBV7-6
D: TRBD2
CDR3: CASSLGVAGVGETQYF
DNA: TGTGCCAGCAGCTTAGGTGTAGCGGGGGTCGGGGAGACCCAGTACTTC

J: TRBJ1-2
size: -
V: TRBV11-2
D: -
CDR3: CASSIDARTADGYTF
DNA: TGTGCCAGCAGCATAGACGCTCGGACAGCGGATGGCTACACCTTC

J: TRBJ2-7
size: -
V: TRBV6-5
D: -
CDR3: CASSYQDSYEQYF
DNA: TGTGCCAGCAGTTACCAAGACAGTTACGAGCAGTACTTC

J: TRBJ1-1
size: -
V: TRBV5-1
D: -
CDR3: CASSSSGSTEAFF
DNA: TGCGCCAGCAGCTCTTCGGGGTCCACTGAAGCTTTCTTT

J: TRBJ2-7
size: -
V: TRBV5-1
D: TRBD1
CDR3: CASSVTGLGLEQYF
DNA: TGCGCCAGCAGCGTGACAGGGCTGGGGCTCGAGCAGTACTTC

J: TRBJ1-4
size: -
V: TRBV2
D: TRBD1
CDR3: CAITRDRREKLFF
DNA: TGTGCCATCACCCGGGACAGAAGGGAAAAACTGTTTTTT

J: TRBJ1-1
size: -
V: TRBV5-1
D: TRBD1
CDR3: CASSSGPRQGGTFF
DNA: TGCGCCAGCAGCTCGGGCCCTCGACAGGGGGGAACTTTCTTT

J: TRBJ2-1
size: -
V: TRBV9
D: TRBD2
CDR3: CASSSGLAGPKQFF
DNA: TGTGCCAGCAGCTCGGGACTAGCGGGGCCTAAGCAGTTCTTC

J: TRBJ1-2
size: -
V: TRBV28
D: -
CDR3: CATSIENYGYTF
DNA: TGTGCCACCTCCATAGAGAACTATGGCTACACCTTC

J: TRBJ2-5
size: few
V: TRBV5-6
D: TRBD2
CDR3: CASSFGTSGARRGETQYF
DNA: TGTGCCAGCAGCTTTGGGACTAGCGGGGCCCGGCGGGGGGAGACCCAGTACTTC